These 16 T cell receptor beta chains originate from one sample sequenced in a study of neurological immune-mediated disorders. TCRdb processed the 5' RACE reads anew with MiXCR; each CDR3 protein has one entry. The sample has some 65,000 distinct CDR3 sequences; 3.5% to 5% are singletons. The sample taken for sequencing was PBMCs. These receptors all come from a man aged 45 to 65 with multiple sclerosis.

A word on this clonotype: This sequence may be a read error, since a much larger clone differs from it by one base. The CDR3 carries no conserved terminal phenylalanine or tryptophan, so it likely arises from a read error. V and J are TRBV20-1 and TRBJ1-6; no reliable D call. The CDR3 runs 13 residues. Germline V gene sequence: CDR1 DFQATT, CDR2 SNEGSKA (reference sequence). Trimming pared 0 bases from V and 7 bases from J, leaving 7 bases between. The CDR3 region has the DNA TGCAGTGCTAGAGATACCGGGAATTCACCCCTCCACTAT. Amino acid sequence: CSARDTGNSPLHY.

This clonotype was seen many times. The V gene is TRBV20-1, the J gene TRBJ1-1; TRBD1 matches at 11 bases. The length of the CDR3 is 14 residues. The V gene end was trimmed by 6 bases and the J gene end by 5 bases; junction bases not matched to a gene: 8. Germline CDR1 DFQATT, CDR2 SNEGSKA (reference sequence). This CDR3 is CSAEPGQGGTEAFF. The CDR3 coding sequence is TGCAGTGCGGAACCGGGACAGGGGGGGACTGAAGCTTTCTTT.

This clonotype was recorded at least ten times. The V call is TRBV4-1, the J call TRBJ2-2; TRBD1 matches at 11 bases. Germline loops: CDR1 MGHRA, CDR2 YSYEKL. Trimming took 5 bases from V and 5 from J; bases not matched to a gene: 13. The length of the CDR3 is 18 residues. CDR3 protein: CASSGKVHRDRGTGELFF. CDR3 coding DNA: TGCGCCAGCAGCGGAAAGGTGCACCGGGACAGGGGGACCGGGGAGCTGTTTTTT.

The table lists this clonotype with a few counts. The V call is TRBV10-2, the J call TRBJ2-1, with D hard to call. The CDR3 length is 13 residues. V shed 0 bases and J shed 9 bases, with 9 bases lying between them. CDR1 is WSHSY, CDR2 SAAADI, per germline. The CDR3 region is CASSESGPSEQFF. DNA of the CDR3: TGCGCCAGCAGTGAGTCGGGTCCGAGTGAGCAGTTCTTC.

This clonotype came up many times. The genes are TRBV4-1 and TRBJ1-1; D perhaps matches TRBD1 (6 bases). The CDR3 contains 15 residues. Trimming cost V 0 bases and J 0 bases, with 8 bases left between them. CDR1 and CDR2 (germline): MGHRA, YSYEKL. Written as DNA, the CDR3 is TGCGCCAGCAGCCAAGACGACAGGATGAACACTGAAGCTTTCTTT. Translation: CASSQDDRMNTEAFF.

This clonotype was recorded at least ten times. V usage is TRBV6-5 and J usage is TRBJ2-5; 9 bases align to TRBD2. V lost 5 bases and J lost 4; bases outside the gene matches: 5. The CDR3 length is 14 residues. Germline V gives CDR1 MNHEY, CDR2 SVGAGI. For the CDR3, the DNA is TGTGCCAGCAGTCCGAGGCGGGGGGGAGAGACCCAGTACTTC. Residues: CASSPRRGGETQYF.

This clonotype was recorded at least ten times. This chain uses TRBV9 with TRBJ2-3, with TRBD2 matching over 7 bases. J lost 5 bases, V lost 7 bases, and 1 base had no gene match. This CDR3 is built from 11 residues. Germline lookup yields CDR1 SGDLS and CDR2 YYNGEE. The CDR3 region is CASGGGDTQYF. In DNA, the CDR3 is TGTGCCAGCGGCGGGGGAGATACGCAGTATTTT.

Many counts were recorded for this clonotype. In DNA form, the CDR3 reads TGCAGTGCTCCAACCCAGGGGAACACCGGGGAGCTGTTTTTT. Its protein product is CSAPTQGNTGELFF. The V gene is TRBV20-1, the J gene TRBJ2-2, with a possible D match to TRBD1 (5 bases). Trimming took 5 bases from V and 1 from J, leaving 11 bases between them. Germline CDR1 reads DFQATT; CDR2 reads SNEGSKA (reference sequence). This CDR3 has 14 amino acids.

This clonotype was found many times. This chain connects TRBV6-2 or TRBV6-3 to TRBJ2-5; 10 bases map to TRBD2. This CDR3 region has 13 residues. Germline trimming cut 4 bases from V and 6 bases from J; bases unmatched to any gene: 2. Germline V lookup: CDR1 MNHEY, CDR2 SVGEGT. The CDR3 DNA reads TGTGCCAGCAGTTTGGGACTAGCGAAGACCCAGTACTTC. Protein: CASSLGLAKTQYF.

This clonotype showed up many times. The chain recombines TRBV7-2 with TRBJ2-7; tentatively, D is TRBD1 or TRBD2 (5 bases each). In germline, CDR1 is SGHTA, CDR2 FQGNSA. The CDR3 covers 15 residues. V dropped 1 base and J dropped 2 bases, with 12 bases sitting between them. DNA of the CDR3: TGTGCCAGCAGCTTAGATCTCAGGGACGCCTACGAGCAGTACTTC. This gives the protein CASSLDLRDAYEQYF.

This clonotype was detected many times. V usage is TRBV5-1 and J usage is TRBJ2-5, with 9 bases matching TRBD2. CDR1 and CDR2 from the germline V gene are SGHRS and YFSETQ. The trim removed 0 bases at V and 5 bases at J, leaving 8 bases unmatched. The CDR3 contains 16 residues. The CDR3 protein is CASSLAGGGAVETQYF. CDR3 bases: TGCGCCAGCAGCTTGGCTGGCGGGGGGGCCGTGGAGACCCAGTACTTC.

This clonotype was observed many times. The chain has TRBV5-6 and TRBJ2-7; 9 nucleotides agree with TRBD1. V was pared by 4 bases and J by 6 bases, with 8 bases of the junction left unmatched. Germline loops: CDR1 SGHDT, CDR2 YYEEEE. The CDR3 runs 14 residues. CDR3 amino acids: CASSPGQGLGEQYF. The CDR3 nucleotides are TGTGCCAGCAGCCCGGGACAGGGATTAGGCGAGCAGTACTTC. Variable domain in full (rest from reference TRBV5-6 and TRBJ2-7): DAGVTQSPTHLIKTRGQQVTLRCSPKSGHDTVSWYQQALGQGPQFIFQYYEEEERQRGNFPDRFSGHQFPNYSSELNVNALLLGDSALYLCASSPGQGLGEQYFGPGTRLTVT.

This clonotype was counted at least ten times. The V call is TRBV11-2, the J call TRBJ2-1, with D unresolved. The CDR3 is 13 amino acids. The germline V and J ends were trimmed by 1 base and 15 bases, with 16 bases remaining between them. The V gene's germline CDR1 is SGHAT and CDR2 FQNNGV. In nucleotides, the CDR3 is TGTGCCAGCAGCTTAGCACTATGGTCTAAACGGTTCTTC. Its protein is CASSLALWSKRFF.

This clonotype was counted at least ten times. The chain couples TRBV7-2 to TRBJ2-3; weak D call: TRBD2 (6 bases). Deletions cut 5 bases from V and 8 bases from J, with 23 bases between. The CDR3 sequence is 16 residues long. Germline V CDR1 and CDR2: SGHTA, FQGNSA. The CDR3 loop is CASSPRAGGTGATQYF. In DNA form, the CDR3 reads TGTGCCAGCAGCCCCCGGGCTGGGGGGACCGGTGCTACGCAGTATTTT.

The sample holds many counts of this clonotype. The chain carries TRBV20-1 and TRBJ2-3; D possibly corresponds to TRBD1 (6 bases). This CDR3 region has 14 residues. The V gene lost 7 bases and the J gene lost 1 base, with 15 bases spanning the gap. Germline values: CDR1 DFQATT, CDR2 SNEGSKA (reference sequence). CDR3 in amino acids: CSVVPGQGTDTQYF. CDR3 nucleotides: TGCAGTGTTGTCCCGGGACAAGGCACAGATACGCAGTATTTT.

This clonotype was counted at least ten times. V usage is TRBV7-2 and J usage is TRBJ1-1; D unresolved. The V gene's germline CDR1 is SGHTA and CDR2 FQGNSA. The CDR3 has 14 residues. V was pared by 5 bases and J by 1 base, with 11 bases between. The CDR3 bases are TGTGCCAGCAGCCCATGGACGGGGAACACTGAAGCTTTCTTT. Its protein is CASSPWTGNTEAFF.